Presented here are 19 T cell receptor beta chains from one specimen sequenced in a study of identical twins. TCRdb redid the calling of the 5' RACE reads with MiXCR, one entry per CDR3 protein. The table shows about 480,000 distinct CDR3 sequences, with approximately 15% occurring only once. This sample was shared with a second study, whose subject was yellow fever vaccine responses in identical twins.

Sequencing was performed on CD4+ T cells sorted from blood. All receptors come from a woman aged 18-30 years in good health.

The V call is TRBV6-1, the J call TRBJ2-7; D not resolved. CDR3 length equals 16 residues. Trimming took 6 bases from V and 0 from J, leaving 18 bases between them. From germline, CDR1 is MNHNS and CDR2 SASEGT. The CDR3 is CASSRTYSLSSYEQYF. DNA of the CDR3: TGTGCCAGCAGCCGAACGTACAGCCTCAGCTCCTACGAGCAGTACTTC.

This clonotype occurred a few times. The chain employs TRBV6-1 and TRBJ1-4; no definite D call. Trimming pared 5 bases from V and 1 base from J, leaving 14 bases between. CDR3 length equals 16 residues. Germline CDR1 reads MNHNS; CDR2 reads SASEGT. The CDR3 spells CASSKRIGGTNEKLFF. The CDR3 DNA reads TGTGCCAGCAGTAAAAGAATAGGAGGAACTAATGAAAAACTGTTTTTT.

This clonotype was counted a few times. The CDR3 bases are TGTGCCAGCAGCCTTAGACTAGCGGGCCGCACAGATACGCAGTATTTT. Translating gives CASSLRLAGRTDTQYF. The chain couples TRBV6-1 to TRBJ2-3, with 10 bases that match TRBD2. The CDR3 runs to 16 residues. The V gene's germline CDR1 is MNHNS and CDR2 SASEGT. Germline trimming cut 6 bases from V and 1 base from J; bases unmatched to any gene: 7.

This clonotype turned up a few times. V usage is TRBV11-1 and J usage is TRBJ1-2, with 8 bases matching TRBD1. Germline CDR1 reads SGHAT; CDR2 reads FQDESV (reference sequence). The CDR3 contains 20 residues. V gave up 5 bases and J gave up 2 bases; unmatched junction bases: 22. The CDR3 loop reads CASSTYKTPTGEIRNYGYTF. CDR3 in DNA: TGTGCCAGCAGCACCTACAAGACTCCGACAGGGGAGATCCGAAACTATGGCTACACCTTC.

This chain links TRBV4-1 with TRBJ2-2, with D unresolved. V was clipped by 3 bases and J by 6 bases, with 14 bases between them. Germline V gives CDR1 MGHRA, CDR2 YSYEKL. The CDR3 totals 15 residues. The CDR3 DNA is TGCGCCAGCAGCCATCAGAAATTCGGGTCCGGGGAGCTGTTTTTT. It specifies CASSHQKFGSGELFF.

The CDR3 DNA is TGTGCCAGCAGTTTGTTCGTAGGGGTTGCAGATACGCAGTATTTT. Translating it yields CASSLFVGVADTQYF. V gene TRBV27 combines with J gene TRBJ2-3; weak D call: TRBD1 (5 bases). The length of the CDR3 is 15 residues. Per germline, CDR1 MNHEY and CDR2 SMNVEV (reference sequence). V was clipped by 3 bases and J by 4 bases, with 14 bases between them.

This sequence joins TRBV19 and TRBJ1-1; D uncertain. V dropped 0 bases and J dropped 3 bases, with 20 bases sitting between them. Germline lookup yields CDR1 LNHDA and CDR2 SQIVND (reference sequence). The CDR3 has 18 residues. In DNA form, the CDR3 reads TGTGCCAGTAGTATAGACCTTGTCACTCCTTCGTGGGACACTGAAGCTTTCTTT. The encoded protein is CASSIDLVTPSWDTEAFF.

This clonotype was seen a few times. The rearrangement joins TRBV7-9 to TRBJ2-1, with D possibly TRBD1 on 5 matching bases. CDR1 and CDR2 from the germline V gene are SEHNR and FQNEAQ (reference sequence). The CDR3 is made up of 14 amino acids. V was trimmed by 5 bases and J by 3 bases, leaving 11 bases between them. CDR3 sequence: CASSLDRVYNEQFF. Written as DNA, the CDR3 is TGTGCCAGCAGCCTCGACAGAGTCTACAATGAGCAGTTCTTC.

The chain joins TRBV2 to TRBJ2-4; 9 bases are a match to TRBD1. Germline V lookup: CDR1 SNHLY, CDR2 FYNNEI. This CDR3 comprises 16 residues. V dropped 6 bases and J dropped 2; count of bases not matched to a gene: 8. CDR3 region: CASRLDRGSSKNIQYF. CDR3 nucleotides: TGTGCCAGCAGGCTTGACAGGGGGTCATCCAAAAACATTCAGTACTTC. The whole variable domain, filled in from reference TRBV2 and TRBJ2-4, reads EPEVTQTPSHQVTQMGQEVILRCVPISNHLYFYWYRQILGQKVEFLVSFYNNEISEKSEIFDDQFSVERPDGSNFTLKIRSTKLEDSAMYFCASRLDRGSSKNIQYFGAGTRLSVL.

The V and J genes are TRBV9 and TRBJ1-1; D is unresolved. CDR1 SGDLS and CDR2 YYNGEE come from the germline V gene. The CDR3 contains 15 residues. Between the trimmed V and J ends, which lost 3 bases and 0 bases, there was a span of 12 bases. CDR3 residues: CASSAMGSMNTEAFF. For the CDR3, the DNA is TGTGCCAGCAGCGCCATGGGGTCTATGAACACTGAAGCTTTCTTT.

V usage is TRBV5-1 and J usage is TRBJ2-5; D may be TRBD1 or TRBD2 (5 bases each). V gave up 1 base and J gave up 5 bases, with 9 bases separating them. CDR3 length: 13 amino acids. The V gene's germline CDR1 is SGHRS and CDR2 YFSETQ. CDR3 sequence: CASSLQGEETQYF. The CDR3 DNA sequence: TGCGCCAGCAGCTTGCAGGGAGAGGAGACCCAGTACTTC. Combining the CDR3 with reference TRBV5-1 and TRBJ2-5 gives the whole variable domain KAGVTQTPRYLIKTRGQQVTLSCSPISGHRSVSWYQQTPGQGLQFLFEYFSETQRNKGNFPGRFSGRQFSNSRSEMNVSTLELGDSALYLCASSLQGEETQYFGPGTRLLVL.

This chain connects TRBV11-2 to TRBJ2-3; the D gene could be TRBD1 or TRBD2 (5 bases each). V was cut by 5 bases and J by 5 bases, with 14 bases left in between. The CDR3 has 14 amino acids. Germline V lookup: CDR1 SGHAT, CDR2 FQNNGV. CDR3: CASSDRDALDTQYF. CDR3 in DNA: TGTGCCAGCAGCGACCGGGACGCCTTAGATACGCAGTATTTT.

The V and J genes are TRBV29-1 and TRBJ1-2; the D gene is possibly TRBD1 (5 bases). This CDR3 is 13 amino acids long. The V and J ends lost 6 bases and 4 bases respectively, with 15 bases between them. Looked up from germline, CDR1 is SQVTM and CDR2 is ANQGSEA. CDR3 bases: TGCAGCGTGACTGAGGGGATCACCTATGGCTACACCTTC. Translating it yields CSVTEGITYGYTF.

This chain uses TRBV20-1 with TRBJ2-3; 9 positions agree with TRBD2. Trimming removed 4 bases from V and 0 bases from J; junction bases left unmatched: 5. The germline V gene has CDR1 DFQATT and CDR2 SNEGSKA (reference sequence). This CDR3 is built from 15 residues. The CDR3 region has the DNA TGCAGTGCTATTTCAGCGGGGGGTAGCACAGATACGCAGTATTTT. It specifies CSAISAGGSTDTQYF.

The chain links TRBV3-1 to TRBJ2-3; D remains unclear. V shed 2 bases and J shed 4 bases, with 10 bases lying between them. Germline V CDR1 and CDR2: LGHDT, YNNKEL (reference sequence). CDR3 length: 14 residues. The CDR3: CASSQLLVADTQYF. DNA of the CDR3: TGTGCCAGCAGCCAACTCCTAGTCGCAGATACGCAGTATTTT.

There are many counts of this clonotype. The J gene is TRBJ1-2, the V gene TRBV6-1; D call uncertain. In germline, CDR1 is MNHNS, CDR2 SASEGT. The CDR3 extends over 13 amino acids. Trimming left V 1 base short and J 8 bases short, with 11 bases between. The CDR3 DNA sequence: TGTGCCAGCAGTGAAGTGTACACCAAGGGCTACACCTTC. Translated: CASSEVYTKGYTF.

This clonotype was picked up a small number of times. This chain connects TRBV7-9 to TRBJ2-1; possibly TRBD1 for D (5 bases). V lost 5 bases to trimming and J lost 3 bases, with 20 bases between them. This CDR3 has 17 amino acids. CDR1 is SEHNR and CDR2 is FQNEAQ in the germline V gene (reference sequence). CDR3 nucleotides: TGTGCCAGCAGCCCCGCCTACAGGCTCCCCGACTACAATGAGCAGTTCTTC. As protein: CASSPAYRLPDYNEQFF.

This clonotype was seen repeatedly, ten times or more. This CDR3 is CASSLIGGELGEQYF. CDR3 coding DNA: TGCGCCAGCAGCTTGATTGGGGGCGAGTTGGGCGAGCAGTACTTC. The gene calls are TRBV5-1 and TRBJ2-7; D is perhaps TRBD1 (6 bases). This CDR3 is built from 15 residues. Trimming removed 1 base from V and 6 bases from J, with 17 bases in between. Per germline, CDR1 SGHRS and CDR2 YFSETQ.

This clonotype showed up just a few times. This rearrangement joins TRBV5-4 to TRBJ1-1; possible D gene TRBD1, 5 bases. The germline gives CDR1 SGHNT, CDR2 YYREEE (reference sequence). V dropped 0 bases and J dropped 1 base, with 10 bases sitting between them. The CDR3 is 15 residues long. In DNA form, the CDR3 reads TGTGCCAGCAGCTTGGTTGGGGGACCGAACACTGAAGCTTTCTTT. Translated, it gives CASSLVGGPNTEAFF.